This T cell receptor (beta chain) is from a study of identical twins. General study points: Zero-insertion analyses could be partly confounded by invariant MAIT and iNKT cells.

TCRdb redid the calling of the 5' RACE reads with MiXCR, one entry per CDR3 protein. This table has roughly 1,500,000 distinct CDR3 sequences, 25% to 35% appearing once. Per the germline V gene, CDR1 is SGHKS and CDR2 is YYEKEE (reference sequence). This CDR3 comprises 16 residues. In the case of this clonotype: Its antigen is unidentified. The junction departs from the called germline gene at one end, perhaps through a read error.

This TCR came from a newborn girl in good health. The chain carries TRBV5-5 and TRBJ2-5; TRBD2 matches 10 bases. Sequencing was carried out using cord blood. CDR3 bases: TGTGCCGGCAGCTCCATAGCGGGAGGCGGGCAAGAGACCCAGTACTTC. The encoded protein is CAGSSIAGGGQETQYF.